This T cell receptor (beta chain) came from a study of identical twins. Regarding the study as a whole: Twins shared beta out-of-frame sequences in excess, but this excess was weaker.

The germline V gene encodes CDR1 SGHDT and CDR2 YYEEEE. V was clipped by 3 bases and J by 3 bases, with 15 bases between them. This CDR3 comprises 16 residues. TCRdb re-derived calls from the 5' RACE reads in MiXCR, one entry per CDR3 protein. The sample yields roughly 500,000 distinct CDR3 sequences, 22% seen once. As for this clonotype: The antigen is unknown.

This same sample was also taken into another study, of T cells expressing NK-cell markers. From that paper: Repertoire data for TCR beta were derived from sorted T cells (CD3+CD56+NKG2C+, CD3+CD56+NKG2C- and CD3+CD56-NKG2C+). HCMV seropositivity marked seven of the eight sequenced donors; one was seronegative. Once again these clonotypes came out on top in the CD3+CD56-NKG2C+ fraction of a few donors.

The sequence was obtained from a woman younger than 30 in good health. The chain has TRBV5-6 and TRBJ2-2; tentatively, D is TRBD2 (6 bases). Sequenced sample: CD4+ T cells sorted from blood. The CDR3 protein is CASSSRGREDTGELFF. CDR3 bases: TGTGCCAGCAGCTCCCGTGGCAGGGAGGACACCGGGGAGCTGTTTTTT. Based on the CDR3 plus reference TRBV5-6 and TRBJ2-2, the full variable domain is DAGVTQSPTHLIKTRGQQVTLRCSPKSGHDTVSWYQQALGQGPQFIFQYYEEEERQRGNFPDRFSGHQFPNYSSELNVNALLLGDSALYLCASSSRGREDTGELFFGEGSRLTVL.